Listed below are T cell receptor beta chains from one sample, sequenced in a study of blood T cell repertoires in COVID-19. The assay was immunoSEQ multiplex PCR, and TCRdb's table has in-frame clones only and misses some. The table shows 150,000 to 180,000 clones, with around 82% occurring only once. The specimen was peripheral blood. The receptors were gathered from a man in his 60s with COVID-19, enrolled during active disease. Each CDR3 is given with its conserved first and last residue. D genes are given only for firm matches. Clone size is shown for a subset of rows, as once, few, many or a class of expanded clone.

clone size: few
J gene: TRBJ1-1
V gene: TRBV7-2
D gene: -
CDR3 protein: CASSHRAGEAFF
CDR3 DNA: TGTGCCAGCAGCCACAGGGCGGGTGAAGCTTTCTTT

clone size: -
J gene: TRBJ2-7
V gene: TRBV11-3
D gene: TRBD1
CDR3 protein: CASSSSDRDLEYF
CDR3 DNA: TGTGCCAGCAGCTCGAGCGACAGGGATTTAGAGTACTTC

clone size: -
J gene: TRBJ2-2
V gene: TRBV4-2
D gene: -
CDR3 protein: CASSQGPNSGANTGELFF
CDR3 DNA: TGTGCCAGCAGCCAAGGGCCTAATTCAGGGGCGAACACCGGGGAGCTGTTTTTT

clone size: -
J gene: TRBJ1-5
V gene: TRBV28
D gene: -
CDR3 protein: CASTVGGGTSNQPQHF
CDR3 DNA: TGTGCCAGCACCGTGGGGGGGGGCACAAGCAATCAGCCCCAGCATTTT

clone size: -
J gene: TRBJ2-7
V gene: TRBV12-3/TRBV12-4
D gene: TRBD1
CDR3 protein: CASSSGTGKGQYF
CDR3 DNA: TGTGCCAGCAGTTCCGGGACAGGGAAAGGGCAGTACTTC

clone size: -
J gene: TRBJ2-5
V gene: TRBV4-2
D gene: -
CDR3 protein: CASSRGDGATQYF
CDR3 DNA: TGTGCCAGCAGCCGCGGGGATGGCGCGACCCAGTACTTC

clone size: -
J gene: TRBJ1-2
V gene: TRBV5-1
D gene: TRBD1
CDR3 protein: CASSFPGGDGYTF
CDR3 DNA: TGCGCCAGCAGCTTCCCAGGGGGCGATGGCTACACCTTC

clone size: -
J gene: TRBJ1-2
V gene: TRBV10-3
D gene: -
CDR3 protein: CAISGGNTDGTNYGYTF
CDR3 DNA: TGTGCCATCAGTGGGGGTAATACGGACGGGACTAACTATGGCTACACCTTC

clone size: -
J gene: TRBJ2-7
V gene: TRBV5-8
D gene: TRBD1
CDR3 protein: CASSLTGQGAKEQYF
CDR3 DNA: TGTGCCAGCAGCTTGACTGGACAGGGGGCCAAAGAGCAGTACTTC

clone size: -
J gene: TRBJ1-4
V gene: TRBV7-9
D gene: -
CDR3 protein: CASSLTDSYNEKLFF
CDR3 DNA: TGTGCCAGCAGCTTAACGGACAGCTATAATGAAAAACTGTTTTTT

clone size: -
J gene: TRBJ2-7
V gene: TRBV7-3
D gene: -
CDR3 protein: CASSDGGPYEQYF
CDR3 DNA: TGTGCCAGCAGCGACGGGGGTCCCTACGAGCAGTACTTC

clone size: once
J gene: TRBJ2-2
V gene: TRBV5-4
D gene: -
CDR3 protein: CASSLKLTPTYTGELFF
CDR3 DNA: TGTGCCAGCAGCTTGAAGTTAACCCCCACTTACACCGGGGAGCTGTTTTTT

clone size: -
J gene: TRBJ1-1
V gene: TRBV24-1
D gene: -
CDR3 protein: CATSDSTLVNTEAFF
CDR3 DNA: TGTGCCACCAGTGACTCGACACTAGTGAACACTGAAGCTTTCTTT

clone size: -
J gene: TRBJ1-6
V gene: TRBV2
D gene: -
CDR3 protein: CASSVESSYNSPLHF
CDR3 DNA: TGTGCCAGCAGTGTTGAGAGTTCCTATAATTCACCCCTCCACTTT

clone size: -
J gene: TRBJ2-2
V gene: TRBV7-9
D gene: -
CDR3 protein: CASSTGGQTGELFF
CDR3 DNA: TGTGCCAGCAGCACAGGAGGGCAAACCGGGGAGCTGTTTTTT

clone size: -
J gene: TRBJ2-5
V gene: TRBV25-1
D gene: TRBD1
CDR3 protein: CASSEGQGWRETQYF
CDR3 DNA: TGTGCCAGCAGTGAGGGACAGGGATGGCGAGAGACCCAGTACTTC

clone size: -
J gene: TRBJ1-4
V gene: TRBV2
D gene: -
CDR3 protein: CASSGPGTTNEKLFF
CDR3 DNA: TGTGCCAGCAGTGGGCCAGGGACAACTAATGAAAAACTGTTTTTT

clone size: -
J gene: TRBJ1-1
V gene: TRBV28
D gene: -
CDR3 protein: CASSPLDNLNTEAFF
CDR3 DNA: TGTGCCAGCAGTCCCCTGGACAACCTAAACACTGAAGCTTTCTTT

clone size: -
J gene: TRBJ2-1
V gene: TRBV5-1
D gene: TRBD2
CDR3 protein: CASSNSGSTYNEQFF
CDR3 DNA: TGCGCCAGCAGCAATAGCGGGAGTACTTACAATGAGCAGTTCTTC

clone size: -
J gene: TRBJ1-4
V gene: TRBV3-1/TRBV3-2
D gene: -
CDR3 protein: CASSDRATNEKLFF
CDR3 DNA: TGTGCCAGCAGTGACAGAGCAACTAATGAAAAACTGTTTTTT